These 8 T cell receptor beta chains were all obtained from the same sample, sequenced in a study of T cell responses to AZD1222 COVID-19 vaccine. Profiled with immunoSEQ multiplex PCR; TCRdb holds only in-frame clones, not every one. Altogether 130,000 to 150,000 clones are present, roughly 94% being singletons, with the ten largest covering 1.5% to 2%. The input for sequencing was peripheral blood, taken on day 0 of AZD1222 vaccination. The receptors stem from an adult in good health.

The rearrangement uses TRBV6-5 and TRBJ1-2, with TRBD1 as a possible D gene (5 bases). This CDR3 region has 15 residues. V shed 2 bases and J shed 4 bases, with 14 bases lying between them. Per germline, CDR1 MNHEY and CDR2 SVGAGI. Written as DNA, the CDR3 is TGTGCCAGCAGTTACCGCCCGACAGAGGGCTATGGCTACACCTTC. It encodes CASSYRPTEGYGYTF.

DNA of the CDR3: TGTGCCAGCAGTAAGGTGCGGTTGGTAACCGGGGAGCTGTTTTTT. It codes for CASSKVRLVTGELFF. The chain recombines TRBV28 with TRBJ2-2; D gene uncertain. This CDR3 is built from 15 residues. Germline CDR1 MDHEN, CDR2 SYDVKM. Trimming cost V 5 bases and J 5 bases, with 15 bases left between them.

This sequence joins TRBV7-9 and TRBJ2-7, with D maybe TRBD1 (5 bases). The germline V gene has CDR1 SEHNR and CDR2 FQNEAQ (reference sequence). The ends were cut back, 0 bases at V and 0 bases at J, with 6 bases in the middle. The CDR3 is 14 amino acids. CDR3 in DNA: TGTGCCAGCAGCTTAGCTGACAGCTCCTACGAGCAGTACTTC. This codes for CASSLADSSYEQYF.

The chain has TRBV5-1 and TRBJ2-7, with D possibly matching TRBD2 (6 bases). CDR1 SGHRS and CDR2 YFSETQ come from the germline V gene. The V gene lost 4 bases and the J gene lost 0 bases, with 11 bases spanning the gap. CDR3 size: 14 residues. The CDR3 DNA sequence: TGCGCCAGCAGCCCGGGAGCTAGCTCCTACGAGCAGTACTTC. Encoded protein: CASSPGASSYEQYF.

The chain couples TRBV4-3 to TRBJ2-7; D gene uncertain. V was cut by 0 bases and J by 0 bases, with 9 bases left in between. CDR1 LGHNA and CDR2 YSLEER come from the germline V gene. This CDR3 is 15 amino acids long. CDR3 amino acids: CASSQEPISSYEQYF. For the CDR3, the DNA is TGCGCCAGCAGCCAAGAGCCAATATCCTCCTACGAGCAGTACTTC.

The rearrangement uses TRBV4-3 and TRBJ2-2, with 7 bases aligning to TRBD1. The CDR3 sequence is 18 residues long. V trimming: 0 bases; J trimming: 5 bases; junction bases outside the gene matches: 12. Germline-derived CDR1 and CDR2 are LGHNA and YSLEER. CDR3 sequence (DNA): TGCGCCAGCAGCCAAGATTCAGTAAGGGGGCCCGGAACCGGGGAGCTGTTTTTT. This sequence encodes CASSQDSVRGPGTGELFF.

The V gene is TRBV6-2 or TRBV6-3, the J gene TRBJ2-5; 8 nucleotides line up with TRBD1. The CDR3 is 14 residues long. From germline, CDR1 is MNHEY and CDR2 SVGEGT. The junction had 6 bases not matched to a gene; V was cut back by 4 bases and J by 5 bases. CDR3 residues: CASSSGQGWETQYF. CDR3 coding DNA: TGTGCCAGCAGTTCAGGACAGGGCTGGGAGACCCAGTACTTC.

As DNA, the CDR3 is TGTGCCAGCAGCTTAGTAGCGGGTTTTCAGACCTACGAGCAGTACTTC. Translation: CASSLVAGFQTYEQYF. The V and J genes are TRBV7-8 and TRBJ2-7; 7 bases fit TRBD2. The germline gives CDR1 SGHVS, CDR2 FQNEAQ. With V trimmed by 1 base and J by 2 bases, 8 bases remained unmatched. The CDR3 runs to 16 residues.